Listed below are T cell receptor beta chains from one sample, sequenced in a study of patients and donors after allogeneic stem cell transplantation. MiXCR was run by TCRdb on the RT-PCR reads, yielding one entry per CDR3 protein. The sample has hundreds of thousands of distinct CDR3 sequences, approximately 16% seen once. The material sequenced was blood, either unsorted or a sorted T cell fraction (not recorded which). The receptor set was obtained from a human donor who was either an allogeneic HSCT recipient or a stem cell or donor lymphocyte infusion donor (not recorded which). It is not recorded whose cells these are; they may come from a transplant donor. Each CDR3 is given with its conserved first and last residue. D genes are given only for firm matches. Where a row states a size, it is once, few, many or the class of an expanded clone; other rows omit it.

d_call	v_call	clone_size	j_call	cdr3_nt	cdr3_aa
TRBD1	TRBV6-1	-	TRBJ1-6	TGTGCCAGCAGCCGGGGACAGGGCTTTAATTCACCCCTCCACTTT	CASSRGQGFNSPLHF
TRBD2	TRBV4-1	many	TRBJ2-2	TGCGCCAGCAGCCAGGGGAGGGGAGGCACCGGGGAGCTGTTTTTT	CASSQGRGGTGELFF
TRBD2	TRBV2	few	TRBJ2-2	TGTGCCAGCAGTGAGGCTAGCGGATTCCTCGGGGAGCTGTTTTTT	CASSEASGFLGELFF
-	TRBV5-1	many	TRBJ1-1	TGCGCCAGCAGCCCTATCCGGCCGCTCGAAGCTTTCTTT	CASSPIRPLEAFF
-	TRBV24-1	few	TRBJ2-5	TGTGCCACCAGTGATTTGCGGGACAAACTGACCCAGTACTTC	CATSDLRDKLTQYF
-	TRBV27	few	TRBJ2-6	TGTGCCAGCAGTTATACAGGACAAAGCTCTGGGGCCAACGTCCTGACTTTC	CASSYTGQSSGANVLTF
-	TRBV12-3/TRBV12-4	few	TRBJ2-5	TGTGCCAGCAGTTCCCCCGGGACGAACGAAGAGACCCAGTACTTC	CASSSPGTNEETQYF
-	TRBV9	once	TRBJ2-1	TGTGCCAGCAGCGTAGGGGCAAGGGGGAATGAGCAGTTCTTC	CASSVGARGNEQFF
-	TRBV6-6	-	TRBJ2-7	TGTGCCAGCACGTGGGGTTTCGACGAGCAGTACTTC	CASTWGFDEQYF
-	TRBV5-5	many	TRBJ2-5	TGTGCCAGCAGCTTCGTACCCCAAGAGACCCAGTACTTC	CASSFVPQETQYF
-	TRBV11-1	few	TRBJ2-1	TGTGCCAGCAGCTTAGGTTCGGGACACTTCATTTACAATGAGCAGTTCTTC	CASSLGSGHFIYNEQFF
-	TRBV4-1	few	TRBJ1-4	TGCGCCAGCAGCCAATATTCTGAGGGGGGCGCTGAAAAACTGTTTTTT	CASSQYSEGGAEKLFF
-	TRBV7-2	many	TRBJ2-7	TGTGCCAGCAGCCCGGAGACACTTACTTACCCCTACGAGCAGTACTTC	CASSPETLTYPYEQYF
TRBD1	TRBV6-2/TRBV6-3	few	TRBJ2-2	TGTGCCAGCAGTTGGACAGGGGGCATCACCGGGGAGCTGTTTTTT	CASSWTGGITGELFF
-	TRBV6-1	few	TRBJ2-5	TGTGCCAGCAGTGTCAACAGTCAACCGAGGGAGACCCAGTACTTC	CASSVNSQPRETQYF
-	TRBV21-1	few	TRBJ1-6	TGTGCGCACACCCTAGGCGGTTCACCCCTCCACTTT	CAHTLGGSPLHF
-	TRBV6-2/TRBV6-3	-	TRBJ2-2	TGTGCCAGCAGACGGGCCAACACCGGGGAGCTGTTTTTT	CASRRANTGELFF
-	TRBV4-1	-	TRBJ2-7	TGCGCCAGCAGCCAATTTGCGAGCTTTGCGGAGGGACCGTACTACGAGCAGTACTTC	CASSQFASFAEGPYYEQYF
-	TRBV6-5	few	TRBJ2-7	TGTGCCAGCAGTTACCTGGGTAAGGGGTCCTACGAGCAGTACTTC	CASSYLGKGSYEQYF
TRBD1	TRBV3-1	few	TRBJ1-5	TGTGCCAGCAGCCAAGGAACAGGGGGTTTTTCTCAGCCCCAGCATTTT	CASSQGTGGFSQPQHF
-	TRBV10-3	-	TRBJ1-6	TGTGCCATTCGTGAGGGCAATTCACCCCTCCACTTT	CAIREGNSPLHF
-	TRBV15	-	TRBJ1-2	TGTGCCACCAGCAGAGTACAGCGCCCACCATATGGCTACACCTTC	CATSRVQRPPYGYTF
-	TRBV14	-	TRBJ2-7	TGTGCCAGCAGCCGGGCCCAATTCTACGAGCAGTACTTC	CASSRAQFYEQYF